This TCR beta chain was profiled in a study of blood T cell repertoires in COVID-19. Recovered Cohort 3 donors showed two negative PCRs, clearance, or symptom resolution. The germline V gene encodes CDR1 SGHAT and CDR2 FQNNGV. Trimming removed 5 bases from V and 2 bases from J, with 9 bases in between. The CDR3 totals 13 residues. Using immunoSEQ multiplex PCR, the repertoire was profiled, and TCRdb retains in-frame clones only, with some absent. Among about 310,000 clones listed, approximately 85% were seen once. The chain carries TRBV11-2 and TRBJ1-2, with D unresolved. Sequenced sample: PBMCs or T cells enriched from blood (not recorded which). This TCR derives from a man aged 25 to 45 who had recovered from COVID-19. CDR3 protein: CASSLTENYGYTF. In nucleotides, the CDR3 is TGTGCCAGCAGCCTAACAGAAAACTATGGCTACACCTTC.